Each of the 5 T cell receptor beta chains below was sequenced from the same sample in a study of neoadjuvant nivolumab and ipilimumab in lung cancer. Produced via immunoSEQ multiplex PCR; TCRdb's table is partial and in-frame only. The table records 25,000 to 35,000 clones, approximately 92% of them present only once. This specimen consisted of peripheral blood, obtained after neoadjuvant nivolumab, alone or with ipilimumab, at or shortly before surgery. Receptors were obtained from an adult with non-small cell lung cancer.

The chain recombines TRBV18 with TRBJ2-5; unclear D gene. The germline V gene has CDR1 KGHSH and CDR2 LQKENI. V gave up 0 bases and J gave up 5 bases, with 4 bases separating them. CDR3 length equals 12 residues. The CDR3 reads CASSPPGETQYF. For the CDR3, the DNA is TGTGCCAGCTCACCACCGGGGGAGACCCAGTACTTC.

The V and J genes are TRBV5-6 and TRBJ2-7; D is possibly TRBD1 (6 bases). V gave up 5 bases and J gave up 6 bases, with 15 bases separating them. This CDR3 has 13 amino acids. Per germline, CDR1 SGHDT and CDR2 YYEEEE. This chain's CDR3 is CASRDSYQSEQYF. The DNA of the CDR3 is TGTGCCAGCAGGGACAGCTACCAATCCGAGCAGTACTTC. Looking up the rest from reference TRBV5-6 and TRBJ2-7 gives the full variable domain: DAGVTQSPTHLIKTRGQQVTLRCSPKSGHDTVSWYQQALGQGPQFIFQYYEEEERQRGNFPDRFSGHQFPNYSSELNVNALLLGDSALYLCASRDSYQSEQYFGPGTRLTVT.

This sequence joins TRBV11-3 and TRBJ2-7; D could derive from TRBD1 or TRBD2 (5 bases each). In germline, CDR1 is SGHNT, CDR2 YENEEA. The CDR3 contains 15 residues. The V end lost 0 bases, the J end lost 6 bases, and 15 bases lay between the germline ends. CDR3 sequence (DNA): TGTGCCAGCAGCTTAGATCCGGGACCAACCGGCGAGCAGTACTTC. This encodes CASSLDPGPTGEQYF.

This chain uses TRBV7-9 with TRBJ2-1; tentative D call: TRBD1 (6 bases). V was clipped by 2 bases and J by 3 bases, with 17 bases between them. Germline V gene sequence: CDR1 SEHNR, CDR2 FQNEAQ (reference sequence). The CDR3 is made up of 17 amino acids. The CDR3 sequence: CASSLFPGQRSYNEQFF. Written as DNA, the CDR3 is TGTGCCAGCAGCTTATTCCCGGGACAACGGAGCTACAATGAGCAGTTCTTC. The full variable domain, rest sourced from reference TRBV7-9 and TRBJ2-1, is DTGVSQNPRHKITKRGQNVTFRCDPISEHNRLYWYRQTLGQGPEFLTYFQNEAQLEKSRLLSDRFSAERPKGSFSTLEIQRTEQGDSAMYLCASSLFPGQRSYNEQFFGPGTRLTVL.

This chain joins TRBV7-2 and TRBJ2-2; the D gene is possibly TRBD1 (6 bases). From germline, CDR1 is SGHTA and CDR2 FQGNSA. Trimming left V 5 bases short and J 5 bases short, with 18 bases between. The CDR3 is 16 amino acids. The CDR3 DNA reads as TGTGCCAGCAGCCCCGGCGGCAGGGGCCGGACCGGGGAGCTGTTTTTT. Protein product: CASSPGGRGRTGELFF.